The rows below give T cell receptor beta chains drawn from one sample of a study of CD8 T cells in ankylosing spondylitis. TCRdb recomputed calls from the 5' RACE reads with MiXCR, one row per CDR3 protein. The sample consists of 200,000 to 300,000 distinct CDR3 sequences, roughly a tenth of them appearing once. The material sequenced was blood, either unsorted or a sorted T cell fraction (not recorded which). These receptors were obtained from a male donor with ankylosing spondylitis or in good health (not recorded which). Each CDR3 is given with its conserved first and last residue. D genes are given only for firm matches. The size entry gives once, few or many counts, or a class when the clone is expanded.

V gene: TRBV10-3
J gene: TRBJ1-4
clone size: many
D gene: NA
CDR3 protein: CASQSTGTPEKLFF
CDR3 DNA: TGTGCCTCGCAATCCACCGGGACACCCGAAAAACTGTTTTTT

V gene: TRBV15
J gene: TRBJ1-3
clone size: many
D gene: NA
CDR3 protein: CATSRDRTAGNTIYF
CDR3 DNA: TGTGCCACCAGCAGAGATCGGACAGCTGGAAACACCATATATTTT

V gene: TRBV11-2
J gene: TRBJ2-7
clone size: few
D gene: TRBD1
CDR3 protein: CASSLEGTGLEQYF
CDR3 DNA: TGTGCCAGCAGCTTAGAAGGGACAGGGCTCGAGCAGTACTTC

V gene: TRBV20-1
J gene: TRBJ1-1
clone size: once
D gene: TRBD1
CDR3 protein: CSAPGTGFPEAFF
CDR3 DNA: TGCAGTGCCCCCGGGACAGGGTTCCCTGAAGCTTTCTTT

V gene: TRBV21-1
J gene: TRBJ1-3
clone size: few
D gene: NA
CDR3 protein: CASSTPGRKPGNTIYF
CDR3 DNA: TGTGCCAGCAGCACCCCAGGGAGGAAGCCTGGAAACACCATATATTTT

V gene: TRBV12-3/TRBV12-4
J gene: TRBJ2-3
clone size: many
D gene: NA
CDR3 protein: CASRSAYTDTQYF
CDR3 DNA: TGTGCCAGCAGATCAGCGTACACAGATACGCAGTATTTT

V gene: TRBV11-2
J gene: TRBJ2-1
clone size: once
D gene: NA
CDR3 protein: CASSLETWRGGSYNEQFF
CDR3 DNA: TGTGCCAGCAGCTTAGAGACTTGGAGGGGGGGGTCCTACAATGAGCAGTTCTTC

V gene: TRBV15
J gene: TRBJ2-5
clone size: many
D gene: NA
CDR3 protein: CATSSQSGKTQYF
CDR3 DNA: TGTGCCACCAGCAGCCAGAGTGGGAAGACCCAGTACTTC

V gene: TRBV1
J gene: TRBJ2-1
clone size: few
D gene: NA
CDR3 protein: CTSSNPLKSYNEQFF
CDR3 DNA: TGCACCAGCAGCAACCCCCTTAAATCCTACAATGAGCAGTTCTTC

V gene: TRBV30
J gene: TRBJ2-1
clone size: few
D gene: NA
CDR3 protein: CAWSASSSTEQFF
CDR3 DNA: TGTGCCTGGAGTGCCTCTTCGTCAACCGAGCAGTTCTTC

V gene: TRBV5-1
J gene: TRBJ1-1
clone size: many
D gene: TRBD1
CDR3 protein: CASSLGDSENTEAFF
CDR3 DNA: TGCGCCAGCAGCTTGGGGGACAGCGAGAACACTGAAGCTTTCTTT

V gene: TRBV5-1
J gene: TRBJ2-5
clone size: many
D gene: TRBD2
CDR3 protein: CASSTGTNQETQYF
CDR3 DNA: TGCGCCAGCAGCACCGGGACTAACCAAGAGACCCAGTACTTC

V gene: TRBV7-9
J gene: TRBJ1-1
clone size: many
D gene: NA
CDR3 protein: CASSLSGITEAFF
CDR3 DNA: TGTGCCAGCAGCTTGAGCGGGATCACCGAAGCTTTCTTT

V gene: TRBV5-1
J gene: TRBJ2-7
clone size: many
D gene: TRBD2
CDR3 protein: CASSPLPSSGSSYEQYF
CDR3 DNA: TGCGCCAGCAGCCCCTTACCCTCTAGCGGGAGCTCCTACGAGCAGTACTTC